One sample yielded the 30 T cell receptor beta chains listed below, sequenced in a study of OX40 agonist ivuxolimab in advanced cancers. Using immunoSEQ multiplex PCR, the repertoire was profiled, and TCRdb retains in-frame clones only, with some absent. The sample has around 63,000 clones, roughly nine tenths seen once; the top ten hold 0.8% to 1.2%. The sequenced sample was CD4+ or CD8+ T cells sorted from blood, obtained in a trial of the OX40 agonist ivuxolimab. All receptors derive from an adult with an advanced solid tumor such as melanoma, head and neck, liver or kidney cancer.

The chain joins TRBV6-5 to TRBJ2-1; 10 bases align to TRBD2. The CDR3 extends over 16 amino acids. Germline assignment: CDR1 MNHEY and CDR2 SVGAGI. V trimming: 4 bases; J trimming: 7 bases; junction bases outside the gene matches: 10. CDR3 in amino acids: CASSSQPGLAANEQFF. Written as DNA, the CDR3 is TGTGCCAGCAGTTCCCAGCCCGGACTAGCGGCAAATGAGCAGTTCTTC.

In its sample, this clone was seen once. This sequence joins TRBV2 and TRBJ1-1; D perhaps matches TRBD1 (5 bases). Between the trimmed V and J ends, which lost 4 bases and 4 bases, there was a span of 16 bases. CDR1 is SNHLY and CDR2 is FYNNEI in the germline V gene. The CDR3 is made up of 15 amino acids. The CDR3 nucleotides read TGTGCCAGCAGTGTTGGCGGTCCTGGGGGCACTGAAGCTTTCTTT. Translated, it gives CASSVGGPGGTEAFF.

V gene TRBV29-1 combines with J gene TRBJ2-1, with D possibly called TRBD1 or TRBD2 (5 bases each). The CDR3 has 10 residues. The germline V and J ends were trimmed by 7 bases and 6 bases, with 7 bases remaining between them. Germline CDR1 reads SQVTM; CDR2 reads ANQGSEA. CDR3 in amino acids: CSGGTNEQFF. CDR3 sequence (DNA): TGCAGCGGGGGGACCAATGAGCAGTTCTTC.

The table lists this clone with a count of one. The chain combines TRBV11-3 with TRBJ1-1; D not certain. Germline-derived CDR1 and CDR2 are SGHNT and YENEEA. The CDR3 spans 13 residues. Trimming left V 0 bases short and J 4 bases short, with 6 bases between. The CDR3 DNA reads TGTGCCAGCAGCTTAGATGAGTTCACTGAAGCTTTCTTT. Residues: CASSLDEFTEAFF.

The chain links TRBV5-1 to TRBJ2-2; TRBD1 might be the D (6 bases). Between the trimmed V and J ends, which lost 0 bases and 0 bases, there was a span of 9 bases. The CDR3 has 16 residues. CDR1 and CDR2 (germline): SGHRS, YFSETQ. Here the CDR3 DNA reads TGCGCCAGCAGCTTGGACAGGGCTACGAACACCGGGGAGCTGTTTTTT. Protein sequence: CASSLDRATNTGELFF.

The chain joins TRBV30 to TRBJ1-2; D is perhaps TRBD1 (6 bases). Germline CDR1 GTSNPN, CDR2 SVGIG (reference sequence). The CDR3 contains 14 residues. With 3 bases removed from V and 6 bases from J, the gap between germline ends came to 17 bases. CDR3 in DNA: TGTGCCTGGAGGGTTATGGGGGCTGGGGATGGCTACACCTTC. This gives the protein CAWRVMGAGDGYTF.

This clone was detected only once. The CDR3 loop reads CAISESRRGISGNTIYF. The CDR3 nucleotides are TGTGCCATCAGTGAGTCGAGGAGGGGGATTTCAGGAAACACCATATATTTT. The genes are TRBV10-3 and TRBJ1-3; a possible D gene is TRBD1 (6 bases). The CDR3 spans 17 residues. Germline loops: CDR1 ENHRY, CDR2 SYGVKD. Trimming cost V 0 bases and J 4 bases, with 16 bases left between them.

In this sample, this clone turned up a few times. The chain joins TRBV5-4 to TRBJ1-6; D not certain. Looked up from germline, CDR1 is SGHNT and CDR2 is YYREEE (reference sequence). Trimming removed 0 bases at V and 7 bases at J, with 8 bases between. This CDR3 contains 14 residues. CDR3 in amino acids: CASSLGRSNSPLHF. The CDR3 coding sequence is TGTGCCAGCAGCTTGGGGCGGTCAAATTCACCCCTCCACTTT.

The V and J genes are TRBV6-6 and TRBJ1-5; D is ambiguous. Germline V CDR1 and CDR2: MNHNY, SVGAGI (reference sequence). This CDR3 has 13 residues. Trimming pared 5 bases from V and 3 bases from J, leaving 8 bases between. The CDR3 region has the DNA TGTGCCAGCAGTGGGCAGCTCAATCAGCCCCAGCATTTT. This sequence encodes CASSGQLNQPQHF.

CDR3 region: CASSPGTVYGYTF. CDR3 DNA sequence: TGCGCCAGCAGCCCGGGGACGGTTTATGGCTACACCTTC. The rearrangement uses TRBV5-1 and TRBJ1-2; D might be TRBD1 (5 bases). Trimming pared 4 bases from V and 5 bases from J, leaving 12 bases between. CDR1 SGHRS and CDR2 YFSETQ come from the germline V gene. The CDR3 runs 13 residues.

The chain couples TRBV6-5 to TRBJ2-7, with 8 positions matching TRBD1. Germline-derived CDR1 and CDR2 are MNHEY and SVGAGI. V gave up 0 bases and J gave up 4 bases; unmatched junction bases: 5. This CDR3 has 15 residues. CDR3 sequence: CASSYSTGALYEQYF. The CDR3 region has the DNA TGTGCCAGCAGTTACTCGACAGGGGCCCTTTACGAGCAGTACTTC.

In this sample, this clone turned up once. The CDR3 loop reads CASRSQGAGYEQYF. The CDR3 DNA reads TGTGCCAGCAGAAGCCAGGGGGCAGGGTACGAGCAGTACTTC. The chain has TRBV2 and TRBJ2-7; TRBD1 aligns across 8 bases. Germline CDR1 reads SNHLY; CDR2 reads FYNNEI. The V and J ends lost 6 bases and 4 bases, in that order; junction bases with no gene match: 8. The CDR3 has 14 residues.

This chain connects TRBV19 to TRBJ1-1; D not resolved. V lost 4 bases, J lost 2 bases, and 8 bases lay in between. This CDR3 is 13 amino acids long. CDR1 is LNHDA, CDR2 SQIVND, per germline (reference sequence). The CDR3 spells CASSRTGNTEAFF. The CDR3 DNA follows: TGTGCCAGTAGTAGGACGGGCAACACTGAAGCTTTCTTT. The entire variable domain, with the rest obtained from reference TRBV19 and TRBJ1-1, is as follows: DGGITQSPKYLFRKEGQNVTLSCEQNLNHDAMYWYRQDPGQGLRLIYYSQIVNDFQKGDIAEGYSVSREKKESFPLTVTSAQKNPTAFYLCASSRTGNTEAFFGQGTRLTVV.

The chain has TRBV19 and TRBJ2-1; perhaps TRBD2 as D (7 bases). Germline V gives CDR1 LNHDA, CDR2 SQIVND (reference sequence). V was clipped by 6 bases and J by 10 bases, with 13 bases between them. The CDR3 covers 12 residues. CDR3 bases: TGTGCCAGTAGCAGTGGGGGGGCCGAGCAGTTCTTC. Amino acids: CASSSGGAEQFF.

The chain has TRBV4-1 and TRBJ2-4, with D perhaps matching TRBD1 (6 bases). Trimming took 2 bases from V and 5 from J, leaving 13 bases between them. This CDR3 is built from 15 residues. CDR1 and CDR2 (germline): MGHRA, YSYEKL. The chain's CDR3 is CASSQPTGSENIQYF. The CDR3 DNA sequence: TGCGCCAGCAGCCAACCTACAGGGTCAGAAAACATTCAGTACTTC.

V is TRBV6-1 and J is TRBJ2-4, with D possibly being TRBD1 or TRBD2 (6 bases each). Trimming left V 2 bases short and J 0 bases short, with 11 bases between. Germline loops: CDR1 MNHNS, CDR2 SASEGT. This CDR3 region has 16 residues. CDR3 sequence (DNA): TGTGCCAGCAGTGAAATCCGGGGGCCAGCCAAAAACATTCAGTACTTC. Residues: CASSEIRGPAKNIQYF.

The sample holds one count of this clone. The chain employs TRBV21-1 and TRBJ1-4. TRBV21-1 is a pseudogene locus. CDR3 length equals 19 residues. This CDR3 reads CASSKEGEGPSLTNEKLFF. The CDR3 DNA reads TGTGCCAGCAGCAAAGAGGGAGAAGGGCCCAGTCTAACTAATGAAAAACTGTTTTTT.

The chain employs TRBV18 and TRBJ1-3; no clear D. V was cut by 2 bases and J by 2 bases, with 10 bases left in between. Germline assignment: CDR1 KGHSH and CDR2 LQKENI. CDR3 length: 15 residues. The CDR3 spells CASSPEYLTGNTIYF. CDR3 in DNA: TGTGCCAGCTCACCAGAGTACCTAACTGGAAACACCATATATTTT.

CDR3 coding DNA: TGTGCCAGCACTCCCGGGACTAATAACTACAATGAGCAGTTCTTC. It is translated as CASTPGTNNYNEQFF. J is TRBJ2-1 and V is TRBV2; 7 bases fit TRBD2. The V segment lost 7 bases and the J segment 3 bases; nucleotides outside the gene matches: 9. Germline V gene lookup returns CDR1 SNHLY and CDR2 FYNNEI. The CDR3 totals 15 residues.

The chain is built from TRBV10-3 and TRBJ2-3; no clear D gene. The CDR3 runs 14 residues. V was shortened by 3 bases and J by 0 bases, with 7 bases between the two germline ends. Germline V lookup: CDR1 ENHRY, CDR2 SYGVKD. CDR3 nucleotides: TGTGCCATCAGTGAAAAAGGGAGCACAGATACGCAGTATTTT. It codes for CAISEKGSTDTQYF.

The chain is built from TRBV5-4 and TRBJ2-1; D remains unclear. The CDR3 sequence is 14 residues long. V was cut by 3 bases and J by 4 bases, with 11 bases left in between. Germline lookup yields CDR1 SGHNT and CDR2 YYREEE (reference sequence). CDR3 region: CASSSPGRYNEQFF. The CDR3 nucleotides read TGTGCCAGCAGCTCCCCTGGCCGATACAATGAGCAGTTCTTC.

The rearrangement links TRBV7-9 to TRBJ1-4; D might be TRBD1 (5 bases). The CDR3 runs to 15 residues. The V end lost 3 bases, the J end lost 3 bases, and 11 bases lay between the germline ends. Germline V gives CDR1 SEHNR, CDR2 FQNEAQ (reference sequence). The CDR3 DNA reads TGTGCCAGCAGCTTGTATGGGGCAGCTAATGAAAAACTGTTTTTT. Its translation: CASSLYGAANEKLFF.

Only one count was recorded for this clone. The chain links TRBV2 to TRBJ1-1; D call uncertain. The CDR3 has 14 residues. Trimming stripped 7 bases from V and 1 base from J, with 13 bases between. Germline V CDR1 and CDR2: SNHLY, FYNNEI. The chain's CDR3 is CASIKGQENTEAFF. CDR3 DNA sequence: TGTGCCAGCATTAAGGGCCAGGAGAACACTGAAGCTTTCTTT.

This chain connects TRBV7-9 to TRBJ2-1; TRBD1 aligns across 7 bases. There are 16 residues in the CDR3. CDR1 is SEHNR, CDR2 FQNEAQ, per germline (reference sequence). V lost 1 base to trimming and J lost 3 bases; unmatched junction nucleotides: 6. The CDR3 protein is CASSLDRGRFYNEQFF. The CDR3 coding sequence is TGTGCCAGCAGCTTAGACAGGGGCCGATTCTACAATGAGCAGTTCTTC.

The V and J genes are TRBV6-1 and TRBJ1-1; possible D gene TRBD1, 6 bases. There are 14 residues in the CDR3. Per germline, CDR1 MNHNS and CDR2 SASEGT. V gave up 5 bases and J gave up 4 bases, with 14 bases separating them. The CDR3 coding sequence is TGTGCCAGCAGTTTAGGGGGAGGGGGCACTGAAGCTTTCTTT. It encodes CASSLGGGGTEAFF.

The rearrangement joins TRBV11-2 to TRBJ2-2; 7 bases align to TRBD1. The CDR3 has 14 residues. Germline CDR1 reads SGHAT; CDR2 reads FQNNGV. The V and J ends lost 5 bases and 7 bases, in that order; junction bases with no gene match: 7. The chain's CDR3 is CASSDTGARGELFF. For the CDR3, the DNA is TGTGCCAGCAGCGACACAGGGGCGCGCGGGGAGCTGTTTTTT.

The chain has TRBV27 and TRBJ1-4; D possibly corresponds to TRBD1 (6 bases). Germline V lookup: CDR1 MNHEY, CDR2 SMNVEV (reference sequence). There are 14 residues in the CDR3. V lost 2 bases and J 5 bases, leaving 9 bases between the germline ends. CDR3 sequence: CASSLGGRNEKLFF. Here the CDR3 DNA reads TGTGCCAGCAGTTTAGGGGGCAGGAATGAAAAACTGTTTTTT. The full variable domain, with the rest looked up from reference TRBV27 and TRBJ1-4, is EAQVTQNPRYLITVTGKKLTVTCSQNMNHEYMSWYRQDPGLGLRQIYYSMNVEVTDKGDVPEGYKVSRKEKRNFPLILESPSPNQTSLYFCASSLGGRNEKLFFGSGTQLSVL.

The chain uses TRBV5-4 and TRBJ2-5; TRBD2 aligns across 9 bases. Germline CDR1 and CDR2: SGHNT and YYREEE (reference sequence). This CDR3 is built from 17 residues. The trim removed 4 bases at V and 6 bases at J, leaving 16 bases unmatched. The CDR3 loop is CASSPGWFAGGTQTQYF. The CDR3 region has the DNA TGTGCCAGCAGCCCGGGATGGTTCGCGGGGGGGACACAGACCCAGTACTTC.

The DNA of the CDR3 is TGTGCCAGCAGTTACGGCAGGAGCTCTGGGGCCAACGTCCTGACTTTC. Translating it yields CASSYGRSSGANVLTF. This sequence joins TRBV6-6 and TRBJ2-6; no clear D. The CDR3 runs 16 residues. V was shortened by 2 bases and J by 0 bases, with 8 bases between the two germline ends. Germline-derived CDR1 and CDR2 are MNHNY and SVGAGI (reference sequence).

The chain joins TRBV19 to TRBJ1-2, with D perhaps matching TRBD1 (5 bases). CDR1 LNHDA and CDR2 SQIVND come from the germline V gene (reference sequence). This CDR3 region has 13 residues. With 5 bases removed from V and 4 bases from J, the gap between germline ends came to 11 bases. The CDR3 DNA reads as TGTGCCAGTAGTGTGGGACGGAGCTATGGCTACACCTTC. This sequence encodes CASSVGRSYGYTF.